These 8 T cell receptor beta chains were sequenced from one sample in a study of T-cell reconstitution after alpha-beta-depleted transplantation in children. As it was prepared, the TCRbeta library received unique molecular identifiers. TCRdb used MiXCR to reprocess the PCR reads, holding one entry per CDR3 protein. The table records some 120,000 distinct CDR3 sequences, about a tenth of them present only once. The sequenced sample was PBMCs, obtained before TCRalphabeta/CD19-depleted stem cell transplant. The receptors were gathered from a boy under 10 years old with acute lymphoblastic leukemia, due to receive a stem cell transplant.

This clonotype was counted a few times. The V and J genes are TRBV29-1 and TRBJ2-4; D unresolved. In germline, CDR1 is SQVTM, CDR2 ANQGSEA. V was cut by 1 base and J by 8 bases, with 6 bases left in between. The CDR3 consists of 11 residues. CDR3 in amino acids: CSVEGNYIQYF. The DNA of the CDR3 is TGCAGCGTTGAAGGGAATTACATTCAGTACTTC.

The V call is TRBV6-5, the J call TRBJ1-2; D is uncertain. CDR3 size: 11 residues. The germline V gene has CDR1 MNHEY and CDR2 SVGAGI. The V gene lost 6 bases and the J gene lost 8 bases, with 10 bases spanning the gap. CDR3 protein: CASRNTGGYTF. Written as DNA, the CDR3 is TGTGCCAGCAGAAACACGGGGGGCTACACCTTC.

This clonotype came up many times. V and J are TRBV7-9 and TRBJ2-3; the D gene is possibly TRBD1 (6 bases). The V gene's germline CDR1 is SEHNR and CDR2 FQNEAQ (reference sequence). The CDR3 sequence is 11 residues long. V was shortened by 5 bases and J by 6 bases, with 6 bases between the two germline ends. As DNA, the CDR3 is TGTGCCAGCAGCCAGGGGGATACGCAGTATTTT. Translation gives CASSQGDTQYF.

This clonotype was picked up many times. The genes are TRBV27 and TRBJ2-1; 10 nucleotides line up with TRBD1. The CDR3 has 14 amino acids. Germline V gene data show CDR1 as MNHEY and CDR2 as SMNVEV (reference sequence). Unmatched junction bases numbered 4, after V lost 5 bases and J lost 6 bases. The CDR3 loop reads CASSPGTGANEQFF. The CDR3 coding sequence is TGTGCCAGCAGTCCCGGGACAGGGGCCAATGAGCAGTTCTTC.

The chain carries TRBV11-2 and TRBJ1-1, with D unresolved. The CDR3 contains 13 residues. Germline CDR1 and CDR2: SGHAT and FQNNGV. Trimming left V 5 bases short and J 3 bases short, with 10 bases between. This CDR3 is CASSPLPDTEAFF. Here the CDR3 DNA reads TGTGCCAGCAGCCCCCTACCGGACACTGAAGCTTTCTTT.

This chain uses TRBV5-1 with TRBJ2-7; TRBD2 might be the D (5 bases). Germline V gene lookup returns CDR1 SGHRS and CDR2 YFSETQ. This CDR3 is 14 amino acids long. With 3 bases removed from V and 1 base from J, the gap between germline ends came to 11 bases. The CDR3 DNA sequence: TGCGCCAGCAGCTCCCTAGGCGGGTCCTACGAGCAGTACTTC. It encodes CASSSLGGSYEQYF. Filled out from reference TRBV5-1 and TRBJ2-7, the complete variable domain reads KAGVTQTPRYLIKTRGQQVTLSCSPISGHRSVSWYQQTPGQGLQFLFEYFSETQRNKGNFPGRFSGRQFSNSRSEMNVSTLELGDSALYLCASSSLGGSYEQYFGPGTRLTVT.

In its sample, this clonotype was seen a few times. The chain links TRBV5-1 to TRBJ2-4; 8 bases line up with TRBD1. This CDR3 spans 17 amino acids. V shed 2 bases and J 1 base; nucleotides not matched to a gene: 8. The V gene's germline CDR1 is SGHRS and CDR2 YFSETQ. The CDR3 sequence is CASSFSTGGSAKNIQYF. In DNA form, the CDR3 reads TGCGCCAGCAGCTTCAGTACAGGGGGAAGCGCCAAAAACATTCAGTACTTC.

This clonotype was counted ten times or more. This chain links TRBV20-1 with TRBJ2-1; D gene unclear. V shed 5 bases and J shed 0 bases, with 11 bases lying between them. The CDR3 consists of 14 residues. Germline lookup yields CDR1 DFQATT and CDR2 SNEGSKA (reference sequence). The CDR3 reads CSAPLMFSYNEQFF. CDR3 coding DNA: TGCAGTGCTCCCCTAATGTTCTCCTACAATGAGCAGTTCTTC.